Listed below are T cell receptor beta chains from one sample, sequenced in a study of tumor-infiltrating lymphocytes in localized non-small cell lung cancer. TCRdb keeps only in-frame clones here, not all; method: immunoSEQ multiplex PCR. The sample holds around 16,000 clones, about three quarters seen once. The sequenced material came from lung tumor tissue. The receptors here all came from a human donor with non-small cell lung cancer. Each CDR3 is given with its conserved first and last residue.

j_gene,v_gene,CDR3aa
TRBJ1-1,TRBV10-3,CAISESGAWNTEAFF
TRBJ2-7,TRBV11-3,CASSRSGSSYEQYF
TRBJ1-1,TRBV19,CASSIGGLTEAFF
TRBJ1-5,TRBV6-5,CASSYDRLSNQPQHF
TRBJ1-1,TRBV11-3,CASSPLPVTEAFF
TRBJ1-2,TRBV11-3,CASSLDTGRMQYGYTF
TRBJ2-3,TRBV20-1,CSARLDTQYF
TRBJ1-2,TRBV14,CASSHGGTPPRGYTF
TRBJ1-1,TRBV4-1,CASSQDPTGNTEAFF
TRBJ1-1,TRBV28,CASSRSRDRDWRTEAFF
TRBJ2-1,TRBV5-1,CASSLAQREYNEQFF
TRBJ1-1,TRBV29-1,CSVVSTGGNTEAFF
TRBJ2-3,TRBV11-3,CASSGQSTDTQYF
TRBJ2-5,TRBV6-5,CASSYRTSLQETQYF
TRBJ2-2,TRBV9,CASSVGQVGAGELFF
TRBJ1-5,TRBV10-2,CASRKQGEVGNQPQHF
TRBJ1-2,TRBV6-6,CASSMTPGQSYGYTF
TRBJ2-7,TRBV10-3,CAIRNKTSGGYEQYF
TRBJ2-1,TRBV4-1,CASSEGASGGNEQFF
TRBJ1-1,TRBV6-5,CASNVGQVMNTEAFF
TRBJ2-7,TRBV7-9,CASSLLGQGSEQYF
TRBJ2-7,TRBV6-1,CASIGLAGTYEQYF
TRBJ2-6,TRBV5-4,CASSLGGSGANVLTF
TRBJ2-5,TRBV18,CASSPDVQETQYF
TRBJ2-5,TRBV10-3,CAISESQSEETQYF
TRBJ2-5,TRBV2,CAIEGALSQETQYF
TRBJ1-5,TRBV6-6,CASSYSKALGSAQHF
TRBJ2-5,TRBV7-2,CASSLGIQNKTQYF